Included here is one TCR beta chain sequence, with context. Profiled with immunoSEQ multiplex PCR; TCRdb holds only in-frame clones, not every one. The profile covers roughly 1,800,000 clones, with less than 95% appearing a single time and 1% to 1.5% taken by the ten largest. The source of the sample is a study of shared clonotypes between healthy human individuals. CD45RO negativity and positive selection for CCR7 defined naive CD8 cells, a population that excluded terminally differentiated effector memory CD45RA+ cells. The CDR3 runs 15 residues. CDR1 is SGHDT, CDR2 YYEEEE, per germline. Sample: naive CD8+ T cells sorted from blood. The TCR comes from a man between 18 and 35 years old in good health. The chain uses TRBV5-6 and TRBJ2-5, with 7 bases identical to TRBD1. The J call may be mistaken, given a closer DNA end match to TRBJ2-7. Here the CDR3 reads CASSFLTGAIYEQYF. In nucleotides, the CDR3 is TGTGCCAGCAGCTTTCTTACAGGGGCAATATACGAGCAGTACTTC.